One sample yielded the 16 T cell receptor beta chains listed below, sequenced in a study of shared clonotypes between healthy human individuals (TCRdb year 2020). Library preparation used the immunoSEQ multiplex PCR assay. TCRdb mirrors the immuneACCESS table, restricted to in-frame sequences. Some clones are absent from its copies; in checked studies, under half trace to an unresolved V gene, and the reason for the others is unknown. In all, the sample holds roughly 2.5 million clones, and approximately 94% of those were seen once. Roughly 0.13% of the sample is taken by the ten largest. The sample comprised naive CD4+ T cells sorted from blood. Per the publication, the cell subset or site label means: CD45RA+ positively selected. The receptors derive from a man aged 18-30 years in good health.

The V call is TRBV19, the J call TRBJ2-6, with TRBD1 as a possible D gene (6 bases). The CDR3 is 13 amino acids. Germline values: CDR1 LNHDA, CDR2 SQIVND (reference sequence). Trimming left V 10 bases short and J 2 bases short, with 9 bases between. CDR3 residues: CATKGAGANVLTF. CDR3 nucleotides: TGTGCCACCAAGGGGGCTGGGGCCAACGTCCTGACTTTC. Variable domain in full (rest from reference TRBV19 and TRBJ2-6): DGGITQSPKYLFRKEGQNVTLSCEQNLNHDAMYWYRQDPGQGLRLIYYSQIVNDFQKGDIAEGYSVSREKKESFPLTVTSAQKNPTAFYLCATKGAGANVLTFGAGSRLTVL.

V is TRBV6-6 and J is TRBJ2-7; D might be TRBD1 (5 bases). CDR3 length equals 16 residues. CDR1 is MNHNY and CDR2 is SVGAGI in the germline V gene (reference sequence). V was shortened by 2 bases and J by 1 base, with 15 bases between the two germline ends. As DNA, the CDR3 is TGTGCCAGCAGTTACGGTAGAAAGGGGTCATCCTACGAGCAGTACTTC. It translates to CASSYGRKGSSYEQYF.

The gene calls are TRBV6-1 and TRBJ1-2, with no clear D. V dropped 0 bases and J dropped 8 bases, with 4 bases sitting between them. Germline CDR1 is MNHNS and CDR2 is SASEGT. The CDR3 has 11 amino acids. The CDR3 protein is CASSEAHGYTF. The CDR3 DNA sequence: TGTGCCAGCAGTGAAGCGCACGGCTACACCTTC.

The chain uses TRBV5-8 and TRBJ2-7; no clear D gene. Germline CDR1 is SGHTS and CDR2 is YDEGEE. The CDR3 totals 15 residues. Trimming removed 0 bases from V and 0 bases from J, with 10 bases in between. Written as DNA, the CDR3 is TGTGCCAGCAGCTTGGAAGCAGCCAGCTCCTACGAGCAGTACTTC. It specifies CASSLEAASSYEQYF.

The chain uses TRBV11-2 and TRBJ2-7, with unresolved D. Between the trimmed V and J ends, which lost 1 base and 5 bases, there was a span of 12 bases. Germline V gene data show CDR1 as SGHAT and CDR2 as FQNNGV. The CDR3 is made up of 14 amino acids. CDR3 bases: TGTGCCAGCAGCTTAGTCCTAGGGTCCAACGAGCAGTACTTC. It is translated as CASSLVLGSNEQYF.

This chain links TRBV5-4 with TRBJ2-1, with 7 nucleotides matching TRBD2. Trimming removed 2 bases from V and 7 bases from J; junction bases left unmatched: 6. Germline V gene lookup returns CDR1 SGHNT and CDR2 YYREEE (reference sequence). The CDR3 consists of 14 residues. The CDR3 reads CASSFRGSGNEQFF. For the CDR3, the DNA is TGTGCCAGCAGCTTCCGCGGGAGCGGAAATGAGCAGTTCTTC.

The V and J genes are TRBV30 and TRBJ1-1; 8 bases fit TRBD1. From germline, CDR1 is GTSNPN and CDR2 SVGIG (reference sequence). Trimming took 2 bases from V and 0 from J; bases not matched to a gene: 11. The CDR3 spans 17 residues. CDR3 loop: CAWSPPGQVFMNTEAFF. The CDR3 nucleotides are TGTGCCTGGAGTCCTCCGGGACAGGTGTTCATGAACACTGAAGCTTTCTTT.

V gene TRBV10-3 combines with J gene TRBJ1-5, with D possibly matching TRBD1 (5 bases). The CDR3 length is 15 residues. Looked up from germline, CDR1 is ENHRY and CDR2 is SYGVKD. Trimming left V 0 bases short and J 4 bases short, with 10 bases between. The CDR3 bases are TGTGCCATCAGTGAGTCTTTGACAGTAAATCAGCCCCAGCATTTT. The encoded protein is CAISESLTVNQPQHF.

V usage is TRBV20-1 and J usage is TRBJ1-3; D is ambiguous. Trimming removed 7 bases at V and 4 bases at J, with 8 bases between. This CDR3 is 11 amino acids long. CDR1 is DFQATT and CDR2 is SNEGSKA in the germline V gene (reference sequence). CDR3 in amino acids: CSGLYGNTIYF. The CDR3 DNA is TGCAGTGGGTTGTACGGAAACACCATATATTTT.

The chain couples TRBV6-5 to TRBJ2-7, with TRBD1 as a possible D gene (5 bases). The CDR3 covers 15 residues. The V gene lost 1 base and the J gene lost 5 bases, with 15 bases spanning the gap. Looked up from germline, CDR1 is MNHEY and CDR2 is SVGAGI. The CDR3 spells CASSYLPQGRNEQYF. As DNA, the CDR3 is TGTGCCAGCAGTTACTTGCCGCAGGGTCGCAACGAGCAGTACTTC.

As regards this clone: Other DNA sequences from this sample encode an identical CDR3 as well. The genes are TRBV5-6 and TRBJ2-7; D is uncertain. CDR1 and CDR2 from the germline V gene are SGHDT and YYEEEE. V was shortened by 0 bases and J by 5 bases, with 6 bases between the two germline ends. CDR3 length equals 12 residues. This CDR3 reads CASSLGLDEQYF. As DNA, the CDR3 is TGTGCCAGCAGCTTGGGTCTGGACGAGCAGTACTTC.

The chain has TRBV20-1 and TRBJ2-7, with unresolved D. V lost 6 bases and J 5 bases, leaving 11 bases between the germline ends. Germline V gene sequence: CDR1 DFQATT, CDR2 SNEGSKA (reference sequence). This CDR3 is 11 amino acids long. This chain's CDR3 is CSATNGDEQYF. In DNA form, the CDR3 reads TGCAGTGCCACGAACGGTGACGAGCAGTACTTC.

This sequence joins TRBV10-1 and TRBJ2-3; tentatively, D is TRBD2 (5 bases). From germline, CDR1 is WNHNN and CDR2 SYGVQD (reference sequence). The CDR3 is made up of 14 amino acids. Deletions cut 6 bases from V and 0 bases from J, with 10 bases between. The CDR3 is CASRSGSSTDTQYF. CDR3 DNA sequence: TGCGCCAGCAGGAGCGGTTCTAGCACAGATACGCAGTATTTT.

A single count supports this clone. The chain has TRBV30 and TRBJ2-7; TRBD1 matches at 11 bases. CDR1 is GTSNPN and CDR2 is SVGIG in the germline V gene (reference sequence). Unmatched junction bases numbered 13, after V lost 2 bases and J lost 7 bases. CDR3 length: 16 amino acids. The CDR3 coding sequence is TGTGCCTGGAGTCACGGGGGGACAGGGGGTATGGAAGAGCAGTACTTC. Its protein is CAWSHGGTGGMEEQYF.

This sequence joins TRBV6-1 and TRBJ2-1; 7 bases line up with TRBD2. Germline V CDR1 and CDR2: MNHNS, SASEGT. The CDR3 has 19 residues. V was pared by 2 bases and J by 5 bases, with 18 bases of the junction left unmatched. In nucleotides, the CDR3 is TGTGCCAGCAGTGAAATTGTTAGCGGGCTTGTGCGTGGGAACAATGAGCAGTTCTTC. It translates to CASSEIVSGLVRGNNEQFF.

V usage is TRBV6-5 and J usage is TRBJ1-4; 7 bases map to TRBD1. The CDR3 consists of 15 residues. With 5 bases clipped from V and 10 bases from J, the junction kept 13 bases outside the gene matches. Germline V gene data show CDR1 as MNHEY and CDR2 as SVGAGI. CDR3 region: CASSQQGPLLGKLFF. The CDR3 DNA is TGTGCCAGCAGTCAACAGGGGCCCCTACTCGGAAAACTGTTTTTT.